This note documents a single T cell receptor beta chain sequence. No fewer than 7 million PBMCs went into each sample. This sample stems from a study of blood T cells in healthy people across ages. This CDR3 is 14 amino acids long. Germline V lookup: CDR1 MNHEY, CDR2 SMNVEV (reference sequence). V lost 2 bases, J lost 5 bases, and 10 bases lay in between. Next came a second PCR, run for about 7 to 12 cycles, which used a sample-barcoded 5' primer along with a J-beta primer mix. Each CDR3 protein is one row after TCRdb ran MiXCR on the 5' RACE reads. This sample has nearly 1 million distinct CDR3 sequences, with roughly 47% found just once.

Sequenced: blood. This TCR derives from a woman aged 60 to 75 in good health. The rearrangement uses TRBV27 and TRBJ2-1; D is unresolved. The CDR3 DNA follows: TGTGCCAGCAGTTTAACCCCGGCGAACAATGAGCAGTTCTTC. This gives the protein CASSLTPANNEQFF.